These T cell receptor beta chains were read from a single sample in a study of shared clonotypes between healthy human individuals. The repertoire was sequenced with immunoSEQ multiplex PCR; TCRdb's copy has only in-frame clones and lacks some. Among roughly 2.2 million clones, roughly 93% were seen once, and the ten largest hold about 0.39%. Sequenced: naive CD4+ T cells from PBMCs. The receptors were sampled from a man between 18 and 29 years old in good health. Some clones in this sample may be carry-over from other donors' samples. Both conserved end residues are part of each CDR3. A D gene is named only where the DNA matches it firmly. The size of a clone is reported for some rows only, either as once, few or many, or as a class for expanded clones.

j_gene,abundance,d_gene,v_gene,CDR3aa,CDR3nt
TRBJ2-5,.,.,TRBV4-1,CASSQGQGVLKETQYF,TGCGCCAGCAGCCAAGGGCAGGGCGTGCTAAAAGAGACCCAGTACTTC
TRBJ1-3,.,.,TRBV4-2,CASSQAPGTSEGNTIYF,TGTGCCAGCAGCCAAGCCCCCGGGACAAGTGAGGGAAACACCATATATTTT
TRBJ2-5,.,TRBD1,TRBV28,CASRTTGAKETQYF,TGTGCCAGCAGGACCACAGGGGCGAAAGAGACCCAGTACTTC
TRBJ2-7,.,TRBD1,TRBV7-3,CASSSDRGLEQYF,TGTGCCAGCAGCTCGGACAGGGGGCTCGAGCAGTACTTC
TRBJ1-4,.,.,TRBV7-9,CASTRLGSNEKLFF,TGTGCCAGCACAAGGTTGGGTTCTAATGAAAAACTGTTTTTT
TRBJ2-7,.,TRBD2,TRBV27,CASSLSRLAGEGSYEQYF,TGTGCCAGCAGTTTATCGCGACTAGCGGGAGAAGGGTCCTACGAGCAGTACTTC
TRBJ2-1,.,.,TRBV2,CASRPRTIDEQFF,TGTGCCAGCAGGCCTCGGACTATTGATGAGCAGTTCTTC
TRBJ2-2,.,.,TRBV11-3,CASSLDRNTGELFF,TGTGCCAGCAGCTTAGACAGAAACACCGGGGAGCTGTTTTTT
TRBJ2-1,once,TRBD1,TRBV2,CASSAAGTVLNEQFF,TGTGCCAGCAGTGCGGCCGGGACAGTCCTCAATGAGCAGTTCTTC
TRBJ2-2,.,.,TRBV6-1,CASSGGPELFF,TGTGCCAGCAGTGGGGGGCCCGAGCTGTTTTTT
TRBJ2-6,.,.,TRBV7-9,CASSSREAWGANVLTF,TGTGCCAGCAGCTCCCGAGAGGCATGGGGGGCCAACGTCCTGACTTTC
TRBJ2-5,.,.,TRBV5-5,CASSLAAAGLGETQYF,TGTGCCAGCAGCTTGGCGGCGGCGGGATTGGGAGAGACCCAGTACTTC
TRBJ1-3,.,.,TRBV2,CASRSPLSGNTIYF,TGTGCCAGCAGATCCCCACTCTCTGGAAACACCATATATTTT
TRBJ2-7,.,.,TRBV30,CAWSKRYEQYF,TGTGCCTGGAGTAAGCGCTACGAGCAGTACTTC
TRBJ1-1,.,.,TRBV5-1,CASSSGVSPEAFF,TGCGCCAGCAGCTCAGGGGTATCGCCTGAAGCTTTCTTT
TRBJ1-1,.,TRBD1,TRBV4-2,CAISAPGGGSSAFF,TGTGCCATCTCAGCCCCAGGGGGGGGAAGCTCAGCTTTCTTT
TRBJ1-5,once,.,TRBV28,CASSLRGYQPQHF,TGTGCCAGCAGTTTACGGGGGTACCAGCCCCAGCATTTT
TRBJ1-2,.,.,TRBV19,CASSSNRRGYTF,TGTGCCAGTAGCTCAAACCGGAGGGGCTACACCTTC
TRBJ2-1,.,.,TRBV11-2,CASSLGQGRYNEQFF,TGTGCCAGCAGCTTAGGGCAGGGGAGGTACAATGAGCAGTTCTTC
TRBJ2-3,.,.,TRBV5-1,CASSPPYGLAADTQYF,TGCGCCAGCAGCCCCCCTTATGGCCTAGCAGCAGATACGCAGTATTTT
TRBJ2-7,once,TRBD2,TRBV6-5,CASSYSLAGLSYEQYF,TGTGCCAGCAGTTACTCACTAGCGGGTCTATCCTACGAGCAGTACTTC
TRBJ2-7,.,.,TRBV7-8,CASSQRLGGASSYEQYF,TGTGCCAGCAGCCAACGGCTTGGAGGCGCAAGCTCCTACGAGCAGTACTTC
TRBJ2-7,.,TRBD1,TRBV9,CASSASVHRGASYEQYF,TGTGCCAGCAGCGCGTCAGTACACAGGGGGGCCTCCTACGAGCAGTACTTC